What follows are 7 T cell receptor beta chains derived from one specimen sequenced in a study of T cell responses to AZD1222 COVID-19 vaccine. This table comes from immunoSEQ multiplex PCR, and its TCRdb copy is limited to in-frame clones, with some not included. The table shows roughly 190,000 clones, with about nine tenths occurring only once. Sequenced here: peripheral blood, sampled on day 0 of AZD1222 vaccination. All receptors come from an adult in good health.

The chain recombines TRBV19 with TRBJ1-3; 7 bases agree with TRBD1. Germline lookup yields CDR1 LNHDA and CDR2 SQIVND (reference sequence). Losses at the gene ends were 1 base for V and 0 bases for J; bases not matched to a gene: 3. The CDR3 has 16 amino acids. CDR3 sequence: CASSIGNRGSGNTIYF. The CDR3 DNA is TGTGCCAGTAGTATAGGTAACAGGGGCTCTGGAAACACCATATATTTT.

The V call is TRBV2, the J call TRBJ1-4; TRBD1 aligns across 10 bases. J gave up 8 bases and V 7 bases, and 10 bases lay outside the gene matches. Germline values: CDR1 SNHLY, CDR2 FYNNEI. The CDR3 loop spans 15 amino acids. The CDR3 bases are TGTGCCAGCACCACGAGAGGGACAGGGGAAGAAAAACTGTTTTTT. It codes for CASTTRGTGEEKLFF.

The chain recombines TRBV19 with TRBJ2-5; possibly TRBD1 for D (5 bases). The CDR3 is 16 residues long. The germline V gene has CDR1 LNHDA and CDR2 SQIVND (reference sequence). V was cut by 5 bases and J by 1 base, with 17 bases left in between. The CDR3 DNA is TGTGCCAGTAGTCCCCCTTGGCCCCAGGGCCAAGAGACCCAGTACTTC. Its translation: CASSPPWPQGQETQYF.

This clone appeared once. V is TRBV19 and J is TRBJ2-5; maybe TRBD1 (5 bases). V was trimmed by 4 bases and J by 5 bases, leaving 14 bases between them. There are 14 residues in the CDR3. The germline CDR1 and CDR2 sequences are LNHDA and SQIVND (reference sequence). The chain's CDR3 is CASSNSQGAETQYF. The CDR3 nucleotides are TGTGCCAGTAGTAACTCGCAGGGTGCGGAGACCCAGTACTTC. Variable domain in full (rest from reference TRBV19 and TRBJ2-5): DGGITQSPKYLFRKEGQNVTLSCEQNLNHDAMYWYRQDPGQGLRLIYYSQIVNDFQKGDIAEGYSVSREKKESFPLTVTSAQKNPTAFYLCASSNSQGAETQYFGPGTRLLVL.

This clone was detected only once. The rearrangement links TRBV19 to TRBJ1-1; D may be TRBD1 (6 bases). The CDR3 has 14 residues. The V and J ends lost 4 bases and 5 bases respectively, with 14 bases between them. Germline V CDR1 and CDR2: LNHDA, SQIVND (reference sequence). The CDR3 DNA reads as TGTGCCAGTAGTAACCAGGGGACGGGGACTGAAGCTTTCTTT. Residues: CASSNQGTGTEAFF.

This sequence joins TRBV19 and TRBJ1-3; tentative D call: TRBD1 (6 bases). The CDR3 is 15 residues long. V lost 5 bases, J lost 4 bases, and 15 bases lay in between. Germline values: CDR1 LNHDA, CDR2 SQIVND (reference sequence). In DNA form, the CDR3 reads TGTGCCAGTAGTGCAACCGGACAGACCGGAAACACCATATATTTT. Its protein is CASSATGQTGNTIYF.

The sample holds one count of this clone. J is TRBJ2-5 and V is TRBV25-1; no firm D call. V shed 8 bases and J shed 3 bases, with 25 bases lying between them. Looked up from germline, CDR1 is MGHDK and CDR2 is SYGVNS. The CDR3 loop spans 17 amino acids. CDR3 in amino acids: CASPPGDGQYVKETQYF. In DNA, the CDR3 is TGTGCCAGCCCCCCCGGAGATGGGCAGTACGTTAAAGAGACCCAGTACTTC.